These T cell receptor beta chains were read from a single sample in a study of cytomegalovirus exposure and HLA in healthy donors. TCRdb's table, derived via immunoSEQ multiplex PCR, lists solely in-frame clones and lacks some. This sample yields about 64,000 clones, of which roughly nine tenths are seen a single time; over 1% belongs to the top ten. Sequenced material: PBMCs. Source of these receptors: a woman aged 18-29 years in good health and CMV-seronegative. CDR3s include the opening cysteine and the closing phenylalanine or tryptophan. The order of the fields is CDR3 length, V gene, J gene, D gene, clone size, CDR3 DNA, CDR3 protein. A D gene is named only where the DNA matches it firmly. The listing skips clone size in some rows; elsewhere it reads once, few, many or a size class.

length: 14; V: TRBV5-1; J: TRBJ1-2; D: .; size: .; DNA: TGCGCCAGCAGCTTCGGGACTGAAGACTATGGCTACACCTTC; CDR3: CASSFGTEDYGYTF
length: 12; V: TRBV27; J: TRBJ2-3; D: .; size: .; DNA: TGTGCCAGCGGACACCACACAGATACGCAGTATTTT; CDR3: CASGHHTDTQYF
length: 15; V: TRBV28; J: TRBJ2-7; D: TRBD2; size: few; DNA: TGTGCCAGCAGTCGGACTAGTCTTGGGGAGTACGAGCAGTACTTC; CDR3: CASSRTSLGEYEQYF
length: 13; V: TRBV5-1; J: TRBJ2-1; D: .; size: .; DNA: TGCGCCAGCAGCGGGGCCGGGTTTAATGAGCAGTTCTTC; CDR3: CASSGAGFNEQFF
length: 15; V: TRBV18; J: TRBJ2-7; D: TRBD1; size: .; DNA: TGTGCCAGCTCACCAAGAGACAGGGCGACCTACGAGCAGTACTTC; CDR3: CASSPRDRATYEQYF
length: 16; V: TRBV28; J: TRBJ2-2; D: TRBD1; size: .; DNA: TGTGCCAGCAGTTTATTAGGGACAGGGTCCACCGGGGAGCTGTTTTTT; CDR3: CASSLLGTGSTGELFF
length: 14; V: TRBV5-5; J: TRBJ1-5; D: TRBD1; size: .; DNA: TGTGCCAGCAGCCTGACAGGGGGCGGTCAGCCCCAGCATTTT; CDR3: CASSLTGGGQPQHF
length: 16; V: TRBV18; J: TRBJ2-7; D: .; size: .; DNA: TGTGCCAGCTCGCCCCCGATGCGGGGTGATTCCTACGAGCAGTACTTC; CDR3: CASSPPMRGDSYEQYF
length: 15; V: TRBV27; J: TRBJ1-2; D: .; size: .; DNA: TGTGCCAGCAGTTTACAACCAAGAGGAGACTATGGCTACACCTTC; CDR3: CASSLQPRGDYGYTF
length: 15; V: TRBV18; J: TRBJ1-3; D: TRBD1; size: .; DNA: TGTGCCAGCTCACCATCGGGACAGGGCGGAAACACCATATATTTT; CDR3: CASSPSGQGGNTIYF
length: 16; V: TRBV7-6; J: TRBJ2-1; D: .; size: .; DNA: TGTGCCAGCAGCTTACTGCAGGGCAGCGACTACAATGAGCAGTTCTTC; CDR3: CASSLLQGSDYNEQFF
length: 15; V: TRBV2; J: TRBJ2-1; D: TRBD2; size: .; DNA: TGTGCCAGCAAGGCAACGGGGGGGCCGATCAATGAGCAGTTCTTC; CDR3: CASKATGGPINEQFF
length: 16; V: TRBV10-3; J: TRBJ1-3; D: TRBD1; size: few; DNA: TGTGCCATCAGCCTCACAGGGGAATTGAGTGGAAACACCATATATTTT; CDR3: CAISLTGELSGNTIYF
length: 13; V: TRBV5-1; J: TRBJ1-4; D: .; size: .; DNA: TGCGCCAGCAGCTTGGCACAGCGGGAAAAACTGTTTTTT; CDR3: CASSLAQREKLFF
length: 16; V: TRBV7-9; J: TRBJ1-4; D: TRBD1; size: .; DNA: TGTGCCAGCAGCTTAGGGGACAGGGGGGCTAATGAAAAACTGTTTTTT; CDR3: CASSLGDRGANEKLFF
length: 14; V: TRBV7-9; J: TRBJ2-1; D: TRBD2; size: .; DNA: TGTGCCAGCAGGGAGCGGGGGGGTAGCAATGAGCAGTTCTTC; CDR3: CASRERGGSNEQFF
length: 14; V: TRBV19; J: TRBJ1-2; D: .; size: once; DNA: TGTGCCAGTAGTGAATTCGAGACAGACTATGGCTACACCTTC; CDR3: CASSEFETDYGYTF
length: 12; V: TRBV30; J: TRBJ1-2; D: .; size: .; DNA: TGTGCCTGGAGAAACACCCAGGCTGGCTACACCTTC; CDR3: CAWRNTQAGYTF
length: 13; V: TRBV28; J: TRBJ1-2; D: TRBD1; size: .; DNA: TGTGCCAGCGGAACAGGGGGCGCAGATGGCTACACCTTC; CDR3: CASGTGGADGYTF
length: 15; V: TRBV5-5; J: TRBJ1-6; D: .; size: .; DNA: TGTGCCAGCAGCCGAGGTGCAATGGCAGATTCACCCCTCCACTTT; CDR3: CASSRGAMADSPLHF
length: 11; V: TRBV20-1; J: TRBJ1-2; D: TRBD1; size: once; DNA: TGCAGTGCACCGACAGGGGGCGGCTACACCTTC; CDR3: CSAPTGGGYTF
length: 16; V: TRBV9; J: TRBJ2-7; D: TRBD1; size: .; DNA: TGTGCCAGCAGCGTAGGAGGGACAGGGAGCTCCTACGAGCAGTACTTC; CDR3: CASSVGGTGSSYEQYF
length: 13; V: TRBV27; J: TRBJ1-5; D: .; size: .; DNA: TGTGCCAGCAGTTCCGGACAGTATCAGCCCCAGCATTTT; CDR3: CASSSGQYQPQHF
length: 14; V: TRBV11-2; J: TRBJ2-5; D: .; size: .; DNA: TGTGCCAGCAGCTCCCGGGGAAACCAAGAGACCCAGTACTTC; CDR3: CASSSRGNQETQYF
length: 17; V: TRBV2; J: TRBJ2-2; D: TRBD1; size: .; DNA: TGTGCCAGCAGTGCTTCCGGGACAGGGCTGTACACCGGGGAGCTGTTTTTT; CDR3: CASSASGTGLYTGELFF
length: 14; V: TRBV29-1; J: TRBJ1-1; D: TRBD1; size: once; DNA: TGCAGCGTTGCAGCGACAGGGACTGGCACTGAAGCTTTCTTT; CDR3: CSVAATGTGTEAFF
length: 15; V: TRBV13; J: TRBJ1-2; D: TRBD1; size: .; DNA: TGTGCCAGCAGCTTAGGCGTACAGGGGTTGGGGGGCTACACCTTC; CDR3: CASSLGVQGLGGYTF
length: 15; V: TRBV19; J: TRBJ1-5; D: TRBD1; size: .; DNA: TGTGCCAGTAACCCCAGAACAGGGGACCATCAGCCCCAGCATTTT; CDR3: CASNPRTGDHQPQHF
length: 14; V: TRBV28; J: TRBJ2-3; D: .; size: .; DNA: TGTGCCAGCATCTGGGGGGGCGGCACAGATACGCAGTATTTT; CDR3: CASIWGGGTDTQYF
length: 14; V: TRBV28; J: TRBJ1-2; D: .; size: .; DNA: TGTGCCAGCACCGAGGGTTATCCTAACTATGGCTACACCTTC; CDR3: CASTEGYPNYGYTF
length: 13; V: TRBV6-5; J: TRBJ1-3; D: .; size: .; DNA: TGTGCCAGCAGACAGGGCTCTGGAAACACCATATATTTT; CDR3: CASRQGSGNTIYF
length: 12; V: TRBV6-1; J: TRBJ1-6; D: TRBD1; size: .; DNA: TGTGCCGGAGGACAGGGTATTGTACCCCTCCACTTT; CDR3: CAGGQGIVPLHF
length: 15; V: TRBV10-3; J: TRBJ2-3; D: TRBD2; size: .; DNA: TGTGCCATCAGTGAGTTAGCGGGAGCTACTAATACGCAGTATTTT; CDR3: CAISELAGATNTQYF
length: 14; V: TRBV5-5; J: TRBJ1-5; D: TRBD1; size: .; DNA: TGTGCCAGCAGCGCACAGGGGGGGGATCAGCCCCAGCATTTT; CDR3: CASSAQGGDQPQHF
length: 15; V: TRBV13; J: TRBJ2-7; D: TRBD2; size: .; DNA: TGTGCCAGCAGCTTTAGCGGGAGGACGGGGGGCGAGCAGTACTTC; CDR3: CASSFSGRTGGEQYF
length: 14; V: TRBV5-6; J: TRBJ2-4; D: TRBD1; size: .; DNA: TGTGCCAGCAGCTTGGGACAGGGTAGGAACATTCAGTACTTC; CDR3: CASSLGQGRNIQYF
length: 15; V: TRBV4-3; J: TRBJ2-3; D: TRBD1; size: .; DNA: TGCGCCAGCAGCCAGACCCGACAGGGGGCAGATACGCAGTATTTT; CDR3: CASSQTRQGADTQYF
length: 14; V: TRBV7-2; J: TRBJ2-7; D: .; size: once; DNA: TGTGCCAGCAGCTCCAGGACAGTTTGGGACGAGCAGTACTTC; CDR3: CASSSRTVWDEQYF
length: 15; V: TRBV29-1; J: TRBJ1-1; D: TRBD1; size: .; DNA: TGCAGCGTCACCGGGACAGGGTGGATGGGGACTGAAGCTTTCTTT; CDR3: CSVTGTGWMGTEAFF
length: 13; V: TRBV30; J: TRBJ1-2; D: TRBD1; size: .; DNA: TGTGCCTGGAGTTACGGACAGGGCTATGGCTACACCTTC; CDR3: CAWSYGQGYGYTF
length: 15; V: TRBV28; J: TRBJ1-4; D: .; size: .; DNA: TGTGCCAGCAGTTTATTTAGGGAGGGCGGTGAAAAACTGTTTTTT; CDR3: CASSLFREGGEKLFF
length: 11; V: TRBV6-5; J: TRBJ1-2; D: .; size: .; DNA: TGTGCCAGCCTAGCTAACTATGGCTACACCTTC; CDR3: CASLANYGYTF
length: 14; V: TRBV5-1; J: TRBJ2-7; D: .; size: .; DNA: TGCGCCAGCAGCTTGACAGGTCCATCCTACGAGCAGTACTTC; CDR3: CASSLTGPSYEQYF
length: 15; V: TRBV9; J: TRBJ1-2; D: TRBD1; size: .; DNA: TGTGCCAGCAGCGTAGACAGGGGCGTGAACTATGGCTACACCTTC; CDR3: CASSVDRGVNYGYTF
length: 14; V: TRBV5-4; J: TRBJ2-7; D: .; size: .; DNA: TGTGCCAGCAGCTACGAAACTACGCCCTACGAGCAGTACTTC; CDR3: CASSYETTPYEQYF
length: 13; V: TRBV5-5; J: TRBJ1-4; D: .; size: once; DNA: TGTGCCAGCAGCCCGCCCTCCGGTGAAAAACTGTTTTTT; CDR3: CASSPPSGEKLFF
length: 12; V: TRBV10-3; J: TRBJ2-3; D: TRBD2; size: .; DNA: TGTGCCATCAGCGGGGGGTTAGATACGCAGTATTTT; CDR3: CAISGGLDTQYF
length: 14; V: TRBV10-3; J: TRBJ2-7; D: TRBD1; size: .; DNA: TGTGCCATCAGTGAGCGGGGACAGGGACACGAGCAGTACTTC; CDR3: CAISERGQGHEQYF
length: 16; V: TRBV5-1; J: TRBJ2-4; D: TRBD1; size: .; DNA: TGCGCCAGCAGCCCCCCAGCCGCCGGACAGGGAAACATTCAGTACTTC; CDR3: CASSPPAAGQGNIQYF
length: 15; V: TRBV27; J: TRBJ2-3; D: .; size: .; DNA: TGTGCCAGCAGTCCCCCCCTAGCGCGCACAGATACGCAGTATTTT; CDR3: CASSPPLARTDTQYF
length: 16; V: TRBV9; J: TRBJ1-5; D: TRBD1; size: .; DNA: TGTGCCAGCAGCGTAGGCCCGGACAGGGTTGGGCAGCCCCAGCATTTT; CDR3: CASSVGPDRVGQPQHF
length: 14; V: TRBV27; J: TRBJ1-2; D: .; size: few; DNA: TGTGCCAGCAGTTTCGGAGGGGCTTACTATGGCTACACCTTC; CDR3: CASSFGGAYYGYTF
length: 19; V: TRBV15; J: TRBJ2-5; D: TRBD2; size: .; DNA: TGTGCCACCAGCAGCCCTCAACTAGCGGGGGGGCCAATTGCAGAGACCCAGTACTTC; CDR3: CATSSPQLAGGPIAETQYF
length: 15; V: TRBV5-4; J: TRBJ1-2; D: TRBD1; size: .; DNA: TGTGCCAGCAGCAGAAGGGACAGGAACGACTATGGCTACACCTTC; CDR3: CASSRRDRNDYGYTF
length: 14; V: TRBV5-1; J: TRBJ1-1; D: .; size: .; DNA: TGCGCCAGCTGCCCCGAAGGGAGAAACACTGAAGCTTTCTTT; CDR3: CASCPEGRNTEAFF
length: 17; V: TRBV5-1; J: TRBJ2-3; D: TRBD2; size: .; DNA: TGCGCCAGCAGCTCCCTCGAGGGGCGGGGGGCGGGAGATACGCAGTATTTT; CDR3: CASSSLEGRGAGDTQYF
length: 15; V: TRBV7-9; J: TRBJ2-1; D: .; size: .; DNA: TGTGCCAGCAGCTCGCGACTCGTTTCCTACAATGAGCAGTTCTTC; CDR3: CASSSRLVSYNEQFF
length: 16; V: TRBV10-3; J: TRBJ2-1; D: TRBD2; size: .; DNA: TGTGCCATCAGTGACCTCGGACTAGCGGGAGGGCTTGAGCAGTTCTTC; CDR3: CAISDLGLAGGLEQFF
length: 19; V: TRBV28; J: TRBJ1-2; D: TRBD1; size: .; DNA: TGTGCCAGCAGTTTAGTCGCCGGGACAGACCAGTTAGCTAACTATGGCTACACCTTC; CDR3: CASSLVAGTDQLANYGYTF